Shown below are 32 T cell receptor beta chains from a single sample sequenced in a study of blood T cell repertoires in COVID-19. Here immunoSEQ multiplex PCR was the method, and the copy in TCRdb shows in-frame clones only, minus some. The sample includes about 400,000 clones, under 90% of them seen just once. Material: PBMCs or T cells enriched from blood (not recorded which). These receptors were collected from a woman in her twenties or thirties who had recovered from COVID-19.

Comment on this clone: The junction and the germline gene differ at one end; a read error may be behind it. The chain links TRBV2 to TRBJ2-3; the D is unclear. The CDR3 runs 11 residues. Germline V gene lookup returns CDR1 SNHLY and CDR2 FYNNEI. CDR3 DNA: TGTGCCAGCAGGCCCGCCGATAGGCAGTATTTT. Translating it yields CASRPADRQYF.

The CDR3: CASSLLGEGQANTEAFF. In nucleotides, the CDR3 is TGTGCCAGCAGTTTATTAGGGGAAGGACAGGCGAACACTGAAGCTTTCTTT. The genes are TRBV28 and TRBJ1-1, with 7 bases that match TRBD1. The CDR3 loop spans 17 amino acids. Germline V gene sequence: CDR1 MDHEN, CDR2 SYDVKM. The V and J ends lost 1 base and 1 base, in that order; junction bases with no gene match: 9.

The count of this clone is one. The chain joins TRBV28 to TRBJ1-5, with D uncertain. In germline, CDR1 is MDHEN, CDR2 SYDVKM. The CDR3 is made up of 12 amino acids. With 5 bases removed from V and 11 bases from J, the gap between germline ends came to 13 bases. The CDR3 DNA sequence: TGTGCCAGCAGTCTGGGAGTCGCGACCCAGCATTTT. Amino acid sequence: CASSLGVATQHF.

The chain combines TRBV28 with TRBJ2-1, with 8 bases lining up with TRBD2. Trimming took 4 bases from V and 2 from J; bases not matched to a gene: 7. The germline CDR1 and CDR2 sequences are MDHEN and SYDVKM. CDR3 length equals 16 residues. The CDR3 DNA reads TGTGCCAGCAGTTCCCCCCGGGAGGGAACCTACAATGAGCAGTTCTTC. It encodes CASSSPREGTYNEQFF.

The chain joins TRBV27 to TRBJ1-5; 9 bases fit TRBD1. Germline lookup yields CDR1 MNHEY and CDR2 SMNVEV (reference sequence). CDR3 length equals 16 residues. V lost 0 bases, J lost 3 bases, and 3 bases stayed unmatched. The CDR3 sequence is CASSLSRTGVNQPQHF. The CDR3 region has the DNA TGTGCCAGCAGTTTATCGAGGACAGGGGTCAATCAGCCCCAGCATTTT.

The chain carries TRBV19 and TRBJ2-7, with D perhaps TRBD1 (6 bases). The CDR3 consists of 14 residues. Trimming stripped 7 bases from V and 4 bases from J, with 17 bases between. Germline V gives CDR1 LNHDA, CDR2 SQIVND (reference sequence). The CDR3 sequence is CASTKGGQPYEQYF. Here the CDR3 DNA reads TGTGCCAGTACGAAAGGAGGACAGCCGTACGAGCAGTACTTC.

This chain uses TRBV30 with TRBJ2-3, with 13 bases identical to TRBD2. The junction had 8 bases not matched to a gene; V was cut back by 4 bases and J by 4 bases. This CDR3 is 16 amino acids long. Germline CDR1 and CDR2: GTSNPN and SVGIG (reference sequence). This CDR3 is CAWTTSGGAGADTQYF. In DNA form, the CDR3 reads TGTGCCTGGACTACTAGCGGGGGGGCTGGTGCAGATACGCAGTATTTT.

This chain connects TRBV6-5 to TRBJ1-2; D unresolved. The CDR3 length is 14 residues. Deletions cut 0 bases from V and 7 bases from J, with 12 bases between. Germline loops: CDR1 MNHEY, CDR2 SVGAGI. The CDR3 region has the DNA TGTGCCAGCAGTTACTCGACCGAGGTGGCTGGCTACACCTTC. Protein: CASSYSTEVAGYTF.

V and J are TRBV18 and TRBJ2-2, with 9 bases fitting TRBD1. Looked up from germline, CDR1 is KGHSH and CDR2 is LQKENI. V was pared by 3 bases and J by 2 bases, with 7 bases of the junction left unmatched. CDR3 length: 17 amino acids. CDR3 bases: TGTGCCAGCTCACCCCCGAACAGGGGGCTAAACACCGGGGAGCTGTTTTTT. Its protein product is CASSPPNRGLNTGELFF.

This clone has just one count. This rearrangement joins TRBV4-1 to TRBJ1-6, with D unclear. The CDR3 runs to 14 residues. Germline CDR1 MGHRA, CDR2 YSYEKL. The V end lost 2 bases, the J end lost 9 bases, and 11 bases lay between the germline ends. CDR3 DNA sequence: TGCGCCAGCAGCCAAAGCCGGTCGAGTTCACCCCTCCACTTT. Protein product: CASSQSRSSSPLHF.

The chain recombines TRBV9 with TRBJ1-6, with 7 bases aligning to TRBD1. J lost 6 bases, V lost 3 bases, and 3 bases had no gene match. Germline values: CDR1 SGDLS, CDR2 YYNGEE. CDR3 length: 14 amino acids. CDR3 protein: CASSADRANSPLHF. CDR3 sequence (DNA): TGTGCCAGCAGCGCAGACAGGGCTAATTCACCCCTCCACTTT.

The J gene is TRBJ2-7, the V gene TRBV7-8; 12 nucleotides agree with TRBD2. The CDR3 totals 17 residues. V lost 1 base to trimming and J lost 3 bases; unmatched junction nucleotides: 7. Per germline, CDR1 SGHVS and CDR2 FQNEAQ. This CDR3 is CASSLEDTSGRNYEQYF. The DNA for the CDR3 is TGTGCCAGCAGCTTAGAGGATACTAGCGGGAGGAACTACGAGCAGTACTTC.

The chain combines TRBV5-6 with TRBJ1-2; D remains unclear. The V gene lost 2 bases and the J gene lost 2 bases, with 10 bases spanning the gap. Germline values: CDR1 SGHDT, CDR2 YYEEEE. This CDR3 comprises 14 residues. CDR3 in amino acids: CASSFIGRNYGYTF. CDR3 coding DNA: TGTGCCAGCAGCTTCATCGGGAGAAACTATGGCTACACCTTC.

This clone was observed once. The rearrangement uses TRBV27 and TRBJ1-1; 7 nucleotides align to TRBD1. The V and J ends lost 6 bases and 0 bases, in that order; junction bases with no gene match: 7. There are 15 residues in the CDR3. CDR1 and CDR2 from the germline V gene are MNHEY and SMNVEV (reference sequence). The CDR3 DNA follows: TGTGCCAGCAGCGCTCAGGGGGTTATGAACACTGAAGCTTTCTTT. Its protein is CASSAQGVMNTEAFF.

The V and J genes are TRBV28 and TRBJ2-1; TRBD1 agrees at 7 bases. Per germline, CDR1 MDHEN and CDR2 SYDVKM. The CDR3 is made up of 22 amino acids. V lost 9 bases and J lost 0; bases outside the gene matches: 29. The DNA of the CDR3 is TGTGCCAGAGTTGGGGACAGTTGTAGGCCCTACTTCAACGTACCCTCCTACAATGAGCAGTTCTTC. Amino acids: CARVGDSCRPYFNVPSYNEQFF.

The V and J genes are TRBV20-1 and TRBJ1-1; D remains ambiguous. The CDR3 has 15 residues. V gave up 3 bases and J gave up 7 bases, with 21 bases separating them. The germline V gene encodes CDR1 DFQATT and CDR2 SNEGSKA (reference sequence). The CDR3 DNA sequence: TGCAGTGCTAGTTCTGGACTAGGGATACCCCATGAAGCTTTCTTT. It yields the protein CSASSGLGIPHEAFF.

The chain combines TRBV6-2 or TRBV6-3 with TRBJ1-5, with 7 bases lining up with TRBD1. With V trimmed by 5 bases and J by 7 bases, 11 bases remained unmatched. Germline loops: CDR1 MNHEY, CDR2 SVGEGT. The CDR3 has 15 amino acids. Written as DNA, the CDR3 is TGTGCCAGCAGTGGCTTAAAGGGGGCTAACCAGCCCCAGCATTTT. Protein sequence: CASSGLKGANQPQHF.

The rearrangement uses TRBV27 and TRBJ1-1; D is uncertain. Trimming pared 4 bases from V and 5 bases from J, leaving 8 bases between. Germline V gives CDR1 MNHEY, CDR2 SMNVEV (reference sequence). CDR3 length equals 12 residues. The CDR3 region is CASSYSGTEAFF. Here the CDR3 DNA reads TGTGCCAGCAGTTATTCGGGGACTGAAGCTTTCTTT.

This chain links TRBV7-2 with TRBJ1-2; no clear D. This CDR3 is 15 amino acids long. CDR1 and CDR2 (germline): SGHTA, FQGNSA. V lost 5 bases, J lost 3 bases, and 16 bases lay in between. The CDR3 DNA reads TGTGCCAGCAGCCCACAAATGGCGGGGTACTATGGCTACACCTTC. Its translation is CASSPQMAGYYGYTF.

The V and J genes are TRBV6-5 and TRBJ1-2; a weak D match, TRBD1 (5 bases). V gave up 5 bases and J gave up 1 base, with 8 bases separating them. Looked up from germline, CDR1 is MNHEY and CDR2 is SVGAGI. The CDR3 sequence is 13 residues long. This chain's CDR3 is CASSQTDNYGYTF. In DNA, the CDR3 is TGTGCCAGCAGTCAGACAGATAACTATGGCTACACCTTC.

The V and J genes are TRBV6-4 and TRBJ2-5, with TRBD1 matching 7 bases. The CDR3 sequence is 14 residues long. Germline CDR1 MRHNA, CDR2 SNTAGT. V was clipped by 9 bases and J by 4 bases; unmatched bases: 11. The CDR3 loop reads CARGTQGCRETQYF. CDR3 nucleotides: TGTGCCAGAGGGACACAGGGGTGCCGAGAGACCCAGTACTTC.

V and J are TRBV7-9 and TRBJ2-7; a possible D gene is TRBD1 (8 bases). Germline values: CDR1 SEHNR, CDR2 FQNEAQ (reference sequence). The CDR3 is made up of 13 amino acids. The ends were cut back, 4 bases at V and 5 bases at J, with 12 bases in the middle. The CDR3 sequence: CASSSGGQDEQYF. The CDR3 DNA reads TGTGCCAGCAGCTCGGGGGGACAGGACGAGCAGTACTTC.

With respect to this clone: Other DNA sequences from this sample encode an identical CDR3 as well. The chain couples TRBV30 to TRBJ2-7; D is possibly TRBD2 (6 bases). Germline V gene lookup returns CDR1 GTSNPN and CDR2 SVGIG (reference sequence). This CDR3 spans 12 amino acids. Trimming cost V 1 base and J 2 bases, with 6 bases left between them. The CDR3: CAWSGLAYEQYF. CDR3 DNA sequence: TGTGCCTGGAGTGGACTAGCCTACGAGCAGTACTTC.

CDR3 in amino acids: CATSRDPVNYGYTF. The DNA of the CDR3 is TGTGCCACCAGCAGAGATCCGGTTAACTATGGCTACACCTTC. The chain employs TRBV15 and TRBJ1-2; D is undetermined. The V gene's germline CDR1 is LNHNV and CDR2 YYDKDF (reference sequence). This CDR3 comprises 14 residues. V was cut by 0 bases and J by 1 base, with 6 bases left in between.

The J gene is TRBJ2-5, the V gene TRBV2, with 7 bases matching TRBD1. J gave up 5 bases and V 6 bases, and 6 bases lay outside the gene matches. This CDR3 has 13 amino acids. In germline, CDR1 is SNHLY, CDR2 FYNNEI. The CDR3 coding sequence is TGTGCCAGCAGGGACGACAGGGCGGAGACCCAGTACTTC. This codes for CASRDDRAETQYF.

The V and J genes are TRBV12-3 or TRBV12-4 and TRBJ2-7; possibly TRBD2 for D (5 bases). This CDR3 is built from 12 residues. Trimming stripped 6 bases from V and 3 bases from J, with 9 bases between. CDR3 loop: CASSHTSYEQYF. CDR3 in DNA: TGTGCCAGCAGCCATACTAGCTACGAGCAGTACTTC.

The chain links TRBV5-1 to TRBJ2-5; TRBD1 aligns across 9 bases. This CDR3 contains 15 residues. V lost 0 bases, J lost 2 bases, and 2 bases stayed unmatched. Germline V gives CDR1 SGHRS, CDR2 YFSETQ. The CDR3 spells CASSLGDRAQETQYF. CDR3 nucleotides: TGCGCCAGCAGCTTGGGGGACAGGGCACAAGAGACCCAGTACTTC.

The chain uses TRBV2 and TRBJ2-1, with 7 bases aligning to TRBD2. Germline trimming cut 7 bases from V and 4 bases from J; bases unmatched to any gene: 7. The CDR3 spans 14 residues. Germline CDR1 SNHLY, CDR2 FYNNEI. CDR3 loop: CASKREDLYNEQFF. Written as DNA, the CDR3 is TGTGCCAGCAAACGGGAGGACCTGTACAATGAGCAGTTCTTC.

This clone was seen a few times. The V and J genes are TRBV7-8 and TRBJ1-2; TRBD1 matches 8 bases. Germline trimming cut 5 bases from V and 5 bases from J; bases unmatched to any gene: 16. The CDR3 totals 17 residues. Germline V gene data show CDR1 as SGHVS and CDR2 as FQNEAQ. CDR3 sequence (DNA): TGTGCCAGCAGCCTAGACCCGGGTCGGACAGGGTTATATGGCTACACCTTC. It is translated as CASSLDPGRTGLYGYTF.

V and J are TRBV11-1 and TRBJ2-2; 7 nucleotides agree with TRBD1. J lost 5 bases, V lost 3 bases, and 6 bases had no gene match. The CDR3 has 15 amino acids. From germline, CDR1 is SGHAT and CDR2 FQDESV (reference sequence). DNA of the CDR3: TGTGCCAGCAGCTTCGACAGGGTTCGGACCGGGGAGCTGTTTTTT. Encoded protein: CASSFDRVRTGELFF.

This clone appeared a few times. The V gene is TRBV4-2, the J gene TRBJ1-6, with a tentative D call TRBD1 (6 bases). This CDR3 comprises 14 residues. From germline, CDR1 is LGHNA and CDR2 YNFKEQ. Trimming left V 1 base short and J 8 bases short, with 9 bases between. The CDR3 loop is CASSQGRGYSPLHF. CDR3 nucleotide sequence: TGTGCCAGCAGCCAAGGCAGGGGTTATTCACCCCTCCACTTT.

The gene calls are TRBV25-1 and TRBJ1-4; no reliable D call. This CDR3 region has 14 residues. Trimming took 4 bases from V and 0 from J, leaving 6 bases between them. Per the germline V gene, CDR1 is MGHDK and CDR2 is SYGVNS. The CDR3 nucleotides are TGTGCCAGCAGTGTCCGGGCAACTAATGAAAAACTGTTTTTT. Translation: CASSVRATNEKLFF.